One and the same sample provided the 2 T cell receptor beta chains below, sequenced in a study of T cell changes during pregnancy in multiple sclerosis (dated by TCRdb to about 2019). Library method: the immunoSEQ multiplex PCR assay. TCRdb retrieved this table from immuneACCESS and kept in-frame rearrangements only. Not all clones are present; in checked studies, unresolved V genes account for under half, and no reason is known for the remainder. The sample table contains approximately 39,000 clones; only one count was recorded for roughly 89% of them. Together, the top ten hold 0.55% to 0.7% of the sample. This specimen was CD4+ T cells from peripheral blood mononuclear cells, taken in the second trimester of pregnancy. The receptors were gathered from a female donor with multiple sclerosis, enrolled in a pregnancy study.

V gene TRBV9 combines with J gene TRBJ1-1; maybe TRBD1 (5 bases). Germline-derived CDR1 and CDR2 are SGDLS and YYNGEE. The CDR3 totals 14 residues. The V gene lost 0 bases and the J gene lost 7 bases, with 13 bases spanning the gap. Here the CDR3 DNA reads TGTGCCAGCAGCGTAGTTACAGGATCTCTTGAAGCTTTCTTT. Amino acid sequence: CASSVVTGSLEAFF.

V is TRBV5-8 and J is TRBJ2-7, with TRBD2 identical over 7 bases. This CDR3 is 13 amino acids long. The V gene's germline CDR1 is SGHTS and CDR2 YDEGEE. V trimming: 4 bases; J trimming: 6 bases; junction bases outside the gene matches: 7. As DNA, the CDR3 is TGTGCCAGCAGCCCCCCACCGGGGGGCGAGCAGTACTTC. This codes for CASSPPPGGEQYF. The whole variable domain, filled in from reference TRBV5-8 and TRBJ2-7, reads EAGVTQSPTHLIKTRGQQATLRCSPISGHTSVYWYQQALGLGLQFLLWYDEGEERNRGNFPPRFSGRQFPNYSSELNVNALELEDSALYLCASSPPPGGEQYFGPGTRLTVT.